The 15 T cell receptor beta chains listed next were all sequenced from one sample in a study of OX40 agonist ivuxolimab in advanced cancers. Sequenced by immunoSEQ multiplex PCR; TCRdb stores in-frame clones only, minus some. The table shows roughly 90,000 clones, with approximately 90% occurring only once. This sample comprised CD4+ or CD8+ T cells sorted from blood, obtained in a trial of the OX40 agonist ivuxolimab. These receptors all stem from an adult with an advanced solid tumor such as melanoma, head and neck, liver or kidney cancer.

The chain employs TRBV30 and TRBJ2-6; 9 nucleotides agree with TRBD1. V trimming: 3 bases; J trimming: 0 bases; junction bases outside the gene matches: 3. CDR3 size: 16 residues. Germline-derived CDR1 and CDR2 are GTSNPN and SVGIG (reference sequence). DNA for the CDR3: TGTGCCTGGAGGGGACAGGGAGTCTCTGGGGCCAACGTCCTGACTTTC. This encodes CAWRGQGVSGANVLTF.

This clone was seen once. This chain connects TRBV7-2 to TRBJ2-3; TRBD2 aligns across 10 bases. V trimming: 6 bases; J trimming: 5 bases; junction bases outside the gene matches: 8. This CDR3 has 15 amino acids. In germline, CDR1 is SGHTA, CDR2 FQGNSA. The CDR3, as DNA: TGTGCCAGCAGAATTAGCGGGGGGCAAGGAGATACGCAGTATTTT. It yields the protein CASRISGGQGDTQYF.

The chain employs TRBV27 and TRBJ2-7; maybe TRBD1 (6 bases). Germline V gene lookup returns CDR1 MNHEY and CDR2 SMNVEV (reference sequence). This CDR3 has 12 residues. Trimming removed 8 bases from V and 5 bases from J, with 13 bases in between. CDR3 nucleotides: TGTGCCAGCGGAAACAGGGTAGACGAGCAGTACTTC. Translation gives CASGNRVDEQYF.

This chain links TRBV7-2 with TRBJ2-7; 11 bases line up with TRBD2. V lost 1 base and J lost 3; bases outside the gene matches: 2. Germline CDR1 SGHTA, CDR2 FQGNSA. CDR3 length equals 15 residues. The CDR3 region is CASSLGLAGLYEQYF. The CDR3 DNA reads as TGTGCCAGCAGCTTAGGACTAGCGGGACTCTACGAGCAGTACTTC.

The chain has TRBV5-1 and TRBJ2-2; D is undetermined. This CDR3 spans 16 amino acids. Germline CDR1 SGHRS, CDR2 YFSETQ. Trimming stripped 3 bases from V and 1 base from J, with 13 bases between. The CDR3 DNA is TGCGCCAGCAGCTCGACGACTGGCGGGAACACCGGGGAGCTGTTTTTT. Translation: CASSSTTGGNTGELFF.

The chain links TRBV6-1 to TRBJ2-1; 14 nucleotides align to TRBD2. The germline gives CDR1 MNHNS, CDR2 SASEGT. The CDR3 sequence is 15 residues long. Germline trimming cut 7 bases from V and 7 bases from J; bases unmatched to any gene: 6. CDR3 residues: CASTAGTSGSNEQFF. In DNA, the CDR3 is TGTGCCAGCACCGCAGGGACTAGCGGGAGTAATGAGCAGTTCTTC.

V gene TRBV5-4 combines with J gene TRBJ2-1; 11 bases map to TRBD1. Germline V gene lookup returns CDR1 SGHNT and CDR2 YYREEE (reference sequence). The CDR3 length is 16 residues. Trimming took 3 bases from V and 4 from J; bases not matched to a gene: 6. DNA of the CDR3: TGTGCCAGCAGCTCCGGCGGGACAGGGGGATACAATGAGCAGTTCTTC. Amino acids: CASSSGGTGGYNEQFF.

This clone was seen a few times. V is TRBV5-1 and J is TRBJ2-1, with TRBD2 matching 14 bases. The CDR3 contains 19 residues. After removal of 0 bases from V and 5 bases from J, the junction contained 10 bases not matched to a gene. The germline CDR1 and CDR2 sequences are SGHRS and YFSETQ. The CDR3 DNA reads TGCGCCAGCAGCTTGGACCAGACTAGCGGGAGGGGAAATGACAATGAGCAGTTCTTC. Residues: CASSLDQTSGRGNDNEQFF.

This chain links TRBV21-1 with TRBJ2-7; TRBD2 was called by the table and not checked on the DNA. TRBV21-1 is a pseudogene locus. The CDR3 covers 13 residues. This chain's CDR3 is CASSKTGFYEQYF. The CDR3 nucleotides read TGTGCCAGCAGCAAAACCGGGTTCTACGAGCAGTACTTC.

CDR3 residues: CASSVVFGQGRNQPQHF. The CDR3 nucleotides read TGCGCCAGCAGTGTAGTTTTCGGACAGGGTCGCAATCAGCCCCAGCATTTT. This chain links TRBV10-2 with TRBJ1-5; 8 positions match TRBD1. This CDR3 has 17 residues. Germline assignment: CDR1 WSHSY and CDR2 SAAADI. Trimming cost V 4 bases and J 2 bases; bases outside gene matches: 10.

The CDR3 here is CASSPLAGGGYEQYF. The DNA of the CDR3 is TGTGCCAGCAGCCCACTAGCGGGAGGGGGATACGAGCAGTACTTC. The chain links TRBV11-2 to TRBJ2-7, with 13 bases identical to TRBD2. The junction had 5 bases not matched to a gene; V was cut back by 5 bases and J by 4 bases. Germline V gene sequence: CDR1 SGHAT, CDR2 FQNNGV. There are 15 residues in the CDR3.

This clone was counted a single time. The V and J genes are TRBV6-4 and TRBJ2-7, with TRBD2 matching over 8 bases. Per the germline V gene, CDR1 is MRHNA and CDR2 is SNTAGT. This CDR3 has 15 amino acids. After removal of 2 bases from V and 7 bases from J, the junction contained 10 bases not matched to a gene. CDR3 nucleotide sequence: TGTGCCAGCAGTGACGGGACTAGGTACGGTTGGGAGCAGTACTTC. Translated: CASSDGTRYGWEQYF.

The chain is built from TRBV28 and TRBJ1-6; the D gene is possibly TRBD1 (6 bases). The CDR3 runs 18 residues. The V end was cut by 1 base, the J end by 1 base, with 14 bases between. Germline lookup yields CDR1 MDHEN and CDR2 SYDVKM. In DNA form, the CDR3 reads TGTGCCAGCAGTTTATTCCTTTTGGGGGCATCCTATAATTCACCCCTCCACTTT. It is translated as CASSLFLLGASYNSPLHF.

The chain combines TRBV5-5 with TRBJ2-6, with TRBD1 matching 7 bases. In germline, CDR1 is SGHKS, CDR2 YYEKEE (reference sequence). The CDR3 length is 15 residues. Trimming cost V 4 bases and J 2 bases; bases outside gene matches: 3. DNA of the CDR3: TGTGCCAGCAGCCAAACAGGGGCTGGGGCCAACGTCCTGACTTTC. Protein sequence: CASSQTGAGANVLTF.

The J gene is TRBJ2-4, the V gene TRBV4-1; no clear D gene. This CDR3 contains 14 residues. Germline CDR1 reads MGHRA; CDR2 reads YSYEKL. Deletions cut 0 bases from V and 2 bases from J, with 5 bases between. CDR3 DNA: TGCGCCAGCAGCCAAGATATAACCAAAAACATTCAGTACTTC. It is translated as CASSQDITKNIQYF.